The 21 T cell receptor beta chains given below trace back to one sample, sequenced in a study of T cells in Graves' hyperthyroidism and ophthalmopathy. TCR beta CDR3 region amplification was performed from RNA transcripts. During a first-round RT-PCR of the TCR CDR3, the HTBI primer set was used. TCRdb recomputed calls from the multiplex PCR reads with MiXCR, one row per CDR3 protein. The sample shows about 58,000 distinct CDR3 sequences, about 50% of them seen only once. The sequenced sample consisted of blood. The receptors derive from a woman in her 30s with Graves' ophthalmopathy.

This clonotype was detected many times. The J gene is TRBJ2-1, the V gene TRBV7-2, with D unresolved. V was clipped by 5 bases and J by 0 bases, with 11 bases between them. The V gene's germline CDR1 is SGHTA and CDR2 FQGNSA. The CDR3 runs to 15 residues. The CDR3 DNA reads TGTGCCAGCAGCAATTCAGGAAGCTCCTACAATGAGCAGTTCTTC. Translating gives CASSNSGSSYNEQFF.

This clonotype appeared once. This chain links TRBV19 with TRBJ2-7; 9 bases are a match to TRBD1. The CDR3 has 15 amino acids. V was pared by 5 bases and J by 6 bases, with 11 bases of the junction left unmatched. Looked up from germline, CDR1 is LNHDA and CDR2 is SQIVND (reference sequence). The CDR3 nucleotides are TGTGCCAGTAGTCAATCGGGACAGGGTGGTTCCGAGCAGTACTTC. It specifies CASSQSGQGGSEQYF. Together with reference TRBV19 and TRBJ2-7, the CDR3 gives the full variable domain: DGGITQSPKYLFRKEGQNVTLSCEQNLNHDAMYWYRQDPGQGLRLIYYSQIVNDFQKGDIAEGYSVSREKKESFPLTVTSAQKNPTAFYLCASSQSGQGGSEQYFGPGTRLTVT.

The chain has TRBV29-1 and TRBJ2-1; possibly TRBD1 for D (6 bases). From germline, CDR1 is SQVTM and CDR2 ANQGSEA. The CDR3 has 13 residues. The V end lost 8 bases, the J end lost 4 bases, and 15 bases lay between the germline ends. CDR3 sequence reads: CSSVGGPYNEQFF. CDR3 coding DNA: TGCAGCAGCGTAGGGGGACCTTACAATGAGCAGTTCTTC.

This clonotype was recorded at least ten times. The chain's CDR3 is CASGLAPGGYNEQFF. The CDR3 coding sequence is TGTGCTAGTGGTTTGGCCCCCGGCGGGTACAATGAGCAGTTCTTC. The chain carries TRBV12-5 and TRBJ2-1, with D possibly being TRBD2 (5 bases). This CDR3 is 15 amino acids long. Trimming took off 1 base at V and 4 bases at J, with 11 bases between the two ends. Per the germline V gene, CDR1 is LGHNT and CDR2 is FRNRAP.

The J gene is TRBJ2-7, the V gene TRBV5-1; 7 bases are a match to TRBD2. This CDR3 is 14 amino acids long. The germline V gene encodes CDR1 SGHRS and CDR2 YFSETQ. After removal of 4 bases from V and 7 bases from J, the junction contained 11 bases not matched to a gene. The CDR3 region has the DNA TGCGCCAGCAGCCCGACGGGGGGATACAAGGAGCAGTACTTC. It yields the protein CASSPTGGYKEQYF.

This clonotype was seen a few times. The chain has TRBV7-3 and TRBJ1-2, with 7 bases matching TRBD1. The trim removed 2 bases at V and 4 bases at J, leaving 7 bases unmatched. The CDR3 is made up of 15 amino acids. CDR1 and CDR2 from the germline V gene are SGHTA and FQGTGA. The CDR3 region has the DNA TGTGCCAGCAGCTTACTCGCGACAGGGAGCTATGGCTACACCTTC. This translates into CASSLLATGSYGYTF.

This clonotype is medium-sized by share. The CDR3 DNA is TGTGCCAGCAGCTTATCTGGCAGGGTTGGATCACCCCTCCACTTT. Amino acid sequence: CASSLSGRVGSPLHF. The V and J genes are TRBV7-2 and TRBJ1-6; TRBD1 is a possible D gene (5 bases). The germline CDR1 and CDR2 sequences are SGHTA and FQGNSA. CDR3 length: 15 amino acids. V was clipped by 2 bases and J by 10 bases, with 15 bases between them.

A remark on this clonotype: No conserved phenylalanine or tryptophan ends this CDR3, so it is likely a read error. The rearrangement uses TRBV19 and TRBJ1-1; D is uncertain. Germline V lookup: CDR1 LNHDA, CDR2 SQIVND (reference sequence). The CDR3 contains 13 residues. This CDR3 is CTSSVDFDTEAFL. The CDR3 coding sequence is TGTACCAGTAGTGTAGACTTCGACACTGAAGCTTTCCTT.

A word on this clonotype: It may be a read error: a sequence one base away is much more abundant. The rearrangement joins TRBV12-3 or TRBV12-4 to TRBJ2-7, with D perhaps being TRBD1 or TRBD2 (6 bases each). CDR3 length equals 14 residues. The CDR3: CASRPPGGAYEQHF. In DNA form, the CDR3 reads TGTGCCAGCAGACCCCCCGGGGGCGCCTACGAGCAGCACTTC.

J is TRBJ1-3 and V is TRBV9; 9 nucleotides align to TRBD1. V lost 7 bases and J lost 7; bases outside the gene matches: 6. CDR1 is SGDLS, CDR2 YYNGEE, per germline. The CDR3 spans 13 residues. CDR3 region: CASARDRDNTIYF. CDR3 nucleotides: TGTGCCAGCGCCCGGGACAGGGACAACACCATATATTTT. The entire variable domain, with the rest obtained from reference TRBV9 and TRBJ1-3, is as follows: DSGVTQTPKHLITATGQRVTLRCSPRSGDLSVYWYQQSLDQGLQFLIQYYNGEERAKGNILERFSAQQFPDLHSELNLSSLELGDSALYFCASARDRDNTIYFGEGSWLTVV.

By sample fraction, this clonotype is medium-sized (0.01 to 0.1%). This chain joins TRBV24-1 and TRBJ2-1; D ambiguous. The V gene's germline CDR1 is KGHDR and CDR2 SFDVKD. V lost 3 bases to trimming and J lost 3 bases, with 5 bases between them. This CDR3 region has 13 residues. The CDR3 DNA reads TGTGCCACCAGTGATGCCTACTACAATGAGCAGTTCTTC. This sequence encodes CATSDAYYNEQFF.

The V gene is TRBV20-1, the J gene TRBJ2-7; 7 bases fit TRBD1. The germline gives CDR1 DFQATT, CDR2 SNEGSKA (reference sequence). The CDR3 consists of 15 residues. V lost 0 bases, J lost 2 bases, and 7 bases stayed unmatched. CDR3 region: CSARDFTGDAYEQYF. The CDR3 coding sequence is TGCAGTGCTAGAGATTTTACAGGGGATGCCTACGAGCAGTACTTC.

In this sample, this clonotype is medium-sized. V usage is TRBV29-1 and J usage is TRBJ1-2; D remains unclear. The CDR3 is 12 residues long. V lost 7 bases, J lost 7 bases, and 16 bases lay in between. Germline V CDR1 and CDR2: SQVTM, ANQGSEA. The CDR3 protein is CSAEGRAGGYTF. In DNA form, the CDR3 reads TGCAGCGCCGAGGGTAGGGCGGGTGGCTACACCTTC.

The chain joins TRBV20-1 to TRBJ2-7; D ambiguous. The CDR3 spans 10 residues. Germline V lookup: CDR1 DFQATT, CDR2 SNEGSKA (reference sequence). V lost 5 bases to trimming and J lost 7 bases, with 9 bases between them. The DNA of the CDR3 is TGCAGTGCTCCGGCCGGGGAGCAGTACTTC. Amino acid sequence: CSAPAGEQYF.

The V and J genes are TRBV7-4 and TRBJ1-3; the match to TRBD1 covers 10 bases. V was pared by 5 bases and J by 1 base, with 5 bases of the junction left unmatched. The CDR3 totals 16 residues. Germline assignment: CDR1 SGHVT and CDR2 SQSDAQ. In DNA form, the CDR3 reads TGTGCCAGCAGCACCCGACAGGGGGCGTCTGGAAACACCATATATTTT. Translating it yields CASSTRQGASGNTIYF.

This clonotype occurred many times. The chain combines TRBV15 with TRBJ2-7; 10 bases are shared with TRBD1. CDR1 and CDR2 (germline): LNHNV, YYDKDF (reference sequence). V shed 3 bases and J 1 base; nucleotides not matched to a gene: 3. The CDR3 has 15 amino acids. CDR3: CATSSAGQGSYEQYF. CDR3 in DNA: TGTGCCACCAGCAGTGCGGGACAGGGGTCCTACGAGCAGTACTTC.

With regard to this clonotype: Given the absence of the conserved phenylalanine or tryptophan at the CDR3 end, a read error is likely. The chain links TRBV25-1 to TRBJ2-7; 11 bases fit TRBD1. Germline V gene lookup returns CDR1 MGHDK and CDR2 SYGVNS. The V segment lost 8 bases and the J segment 2 bases; nucleotides outside the gene matches: 5. This CDR3 is 14 amino acids long. The CDR3 sequence: CASADRGLAYEQYL. DNA for the CDR3: TGTGCCAGCGCGGACAGGGGGCTTGCCTACGAGCAGTACTTA.

Comment on this clonotype: The junction and the germline gene differ at one end; a read error may be behind it. V gene TRBV7-2 combines with J gene TRBJ2-2; 14 bases align to TRBD2. This CDR3 spans 16 amino acids. Germline CDR1 and CDR2: SGHTA and FQGNSA. The CDR3, as DNA: TGTGCCGGCAGCGAGACTAGCGGGAGGGCCCCCGGGGGGCTGTTTTTT. Translation gives CAGSETSGRAPGGLFF.

This clonotype counts as medium-sized. The V gene is TRBV25-1, the J gene TRBJ2-3; 14 bases are a match to TRBD2. CDR3 length: 21 amino acids. The trim removed 0 bases at V and 0 bases at J, leaving 11 bases unmatched. The germline CDR1 and CDR2 sequences are MGHDK and SYGVNS. In DNA, the CDR3 is TGTGCCAGCAGTGAATATCTGGGAAGGACTAGCGGGAGGATAAGCACAGATACGCAGTATTTT. Translated: CASSEYLGRTSGRISTDTQYF.

The gene calls are TRBV18 and TRBJ1-6, with TRBD1 matching over 10 bases. From germline, CDR1 is KGHSH and CDR2 LQKENI. V gave up 3 bases and J gave up 8 bases; unmatched junction bases: 1. The CDR3 contains 14 residues. CDR3 nucleotide sequence: TGTGCCAGCTCACCCGGACAGGGGGATTCACCCCTCCACTTT. Translation: CASSPGQGDSPLHF. Supplemented by reference TRBV18 and TRBJ1-6, the full variable domain reads NAGVMQNPRHLVRRRGQEARLRCSPMKGHSHVYWYRQLPEEGLKFMVYLQKENIIDESGMPKERFSAEFPKEGPSILRIQQVVRGDSAAYFCASSPGQGDSPLHFGNGTRLTVT.

This clonotype was seen repeatedly, ten times or more. The chain combines TRBV4-1 with TRBJ1-2; no definite D call. Germline-derived CDR1 and CDR2 are MGHRA and YSYEKL. V lost 1 base, J lost 3 bases, and 6 bases lay in between. The CDR3 runs 13 residues. Here the CDR3 reads CASSQVGDYGYTF. In DNA, the CDR3 is TGCGCCAGCAGCCAAGTTGGAGACTATGGCTACACCTTC.